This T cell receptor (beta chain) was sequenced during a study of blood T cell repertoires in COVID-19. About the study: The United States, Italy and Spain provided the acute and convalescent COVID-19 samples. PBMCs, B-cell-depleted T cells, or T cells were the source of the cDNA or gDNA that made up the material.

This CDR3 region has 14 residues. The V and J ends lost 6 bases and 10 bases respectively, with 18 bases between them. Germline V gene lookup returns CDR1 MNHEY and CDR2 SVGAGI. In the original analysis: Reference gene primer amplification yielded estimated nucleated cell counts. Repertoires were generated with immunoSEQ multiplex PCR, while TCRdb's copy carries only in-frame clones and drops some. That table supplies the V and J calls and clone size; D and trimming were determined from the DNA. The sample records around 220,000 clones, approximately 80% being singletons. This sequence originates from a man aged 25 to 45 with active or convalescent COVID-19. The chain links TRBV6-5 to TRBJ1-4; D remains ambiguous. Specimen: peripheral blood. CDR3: CASRPTEDMGKLFF. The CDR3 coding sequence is TGTGCCAGCAGGCCGACGGAAGACATGGGAAAACTGTTTTTT.